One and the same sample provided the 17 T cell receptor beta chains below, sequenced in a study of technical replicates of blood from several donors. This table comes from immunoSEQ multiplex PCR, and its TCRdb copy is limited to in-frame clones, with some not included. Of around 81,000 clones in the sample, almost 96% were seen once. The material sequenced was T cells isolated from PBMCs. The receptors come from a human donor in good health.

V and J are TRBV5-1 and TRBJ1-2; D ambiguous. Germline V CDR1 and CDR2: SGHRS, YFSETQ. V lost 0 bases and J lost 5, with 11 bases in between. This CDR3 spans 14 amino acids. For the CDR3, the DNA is TGCGCCAGCAGCTTGGAAGCGACGGAATATGGCTACACCTTC. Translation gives CASSLEATEYGYTF.

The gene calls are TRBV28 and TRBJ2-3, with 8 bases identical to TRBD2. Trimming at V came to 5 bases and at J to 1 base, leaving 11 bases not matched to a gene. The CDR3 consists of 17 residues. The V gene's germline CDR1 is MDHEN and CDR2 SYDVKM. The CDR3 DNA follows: TGTGCCAGCAGTATCCGTGTAGCGGGATCCCGCACAGATACGCAGTATTTT. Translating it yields CASSIRVAGSRTDTQYF.

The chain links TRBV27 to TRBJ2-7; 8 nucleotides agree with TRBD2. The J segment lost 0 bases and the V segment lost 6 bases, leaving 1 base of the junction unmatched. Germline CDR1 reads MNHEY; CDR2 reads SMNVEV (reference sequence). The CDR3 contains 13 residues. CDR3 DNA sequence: TGTGCCAGCAGAAGCGGGAGCTCCTACGAGCAGTACTTC. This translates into CASRSGSSYEQYF.

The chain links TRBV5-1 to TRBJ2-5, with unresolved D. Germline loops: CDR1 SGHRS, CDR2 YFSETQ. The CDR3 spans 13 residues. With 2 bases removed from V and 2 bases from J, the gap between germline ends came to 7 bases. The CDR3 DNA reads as TGCGCCAGCAGCTTATTGCAGCAAGAGACCCAGTACTTC. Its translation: CASSLLQQETQYF.

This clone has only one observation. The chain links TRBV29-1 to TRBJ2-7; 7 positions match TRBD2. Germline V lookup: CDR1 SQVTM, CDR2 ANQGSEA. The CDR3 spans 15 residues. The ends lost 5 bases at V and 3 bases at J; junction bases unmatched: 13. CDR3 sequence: CSVSAGMGGDYEQYF. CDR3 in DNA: TGCAGCGTTAGTGCCGGGATGGGGGGGGACTACGAGCAGTACTTC.

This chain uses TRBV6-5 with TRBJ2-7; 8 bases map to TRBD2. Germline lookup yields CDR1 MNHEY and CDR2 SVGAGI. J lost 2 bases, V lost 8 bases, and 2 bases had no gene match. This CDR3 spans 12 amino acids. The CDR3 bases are TGTGCCAGCCTTAGCGGGACCTACGAGCAGTACTTC. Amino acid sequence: CASLSGTYEQYF.

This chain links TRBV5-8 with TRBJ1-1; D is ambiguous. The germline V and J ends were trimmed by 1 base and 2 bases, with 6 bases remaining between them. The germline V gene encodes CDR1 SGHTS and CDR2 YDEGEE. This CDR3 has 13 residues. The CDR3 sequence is CASSLTVNTEAFF. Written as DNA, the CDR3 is TGTGCCAGCAGCTTGACAGTTAACACTGAAGCTTTCTTT.

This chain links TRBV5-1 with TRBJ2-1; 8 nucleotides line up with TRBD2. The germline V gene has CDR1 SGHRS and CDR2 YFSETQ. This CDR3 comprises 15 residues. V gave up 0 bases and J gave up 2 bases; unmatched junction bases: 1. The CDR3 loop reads CASSLGGLAYNEQFF. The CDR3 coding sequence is TGCGCCAGCAGCTTGGGGGGACTAGCCTACAATGAGCAGTTCTTC.

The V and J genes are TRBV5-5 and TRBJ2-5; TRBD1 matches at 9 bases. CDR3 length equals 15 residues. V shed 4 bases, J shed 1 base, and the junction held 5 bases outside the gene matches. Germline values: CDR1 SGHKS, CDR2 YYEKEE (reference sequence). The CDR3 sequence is CASSAGTGSQETQYF. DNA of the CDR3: TGTGCCAGCAGCGCCGGGACAGGGTCCCAAGAGACCCAGTACTTC.

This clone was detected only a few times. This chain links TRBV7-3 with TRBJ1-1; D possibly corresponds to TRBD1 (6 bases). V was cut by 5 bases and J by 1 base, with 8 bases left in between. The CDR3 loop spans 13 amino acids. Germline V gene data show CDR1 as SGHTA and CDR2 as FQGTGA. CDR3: CASSLQGNTEAFF. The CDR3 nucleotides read TGTGCCAGCAGCCTACAGGGGAACACTGAAGCTTTCTTT.

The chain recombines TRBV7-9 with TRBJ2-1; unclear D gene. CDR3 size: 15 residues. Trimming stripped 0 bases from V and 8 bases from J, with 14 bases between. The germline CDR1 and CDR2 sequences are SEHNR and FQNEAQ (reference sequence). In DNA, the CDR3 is TGTGCCAGCAGCTTAGCTAGCTCTGTATTAGATGAGCAGTTCTTC. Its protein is CASSLASSVLDEQFF.

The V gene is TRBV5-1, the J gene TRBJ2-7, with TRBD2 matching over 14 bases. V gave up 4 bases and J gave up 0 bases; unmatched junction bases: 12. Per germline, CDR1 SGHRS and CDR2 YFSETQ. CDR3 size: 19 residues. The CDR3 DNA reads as TGCGCCAGCAGCGACGGGATTGGACTAGCGGGAGGCCGCTCCTACGAGCAGTACTTC. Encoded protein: CASSDGIGLAGGRSYEQYF.

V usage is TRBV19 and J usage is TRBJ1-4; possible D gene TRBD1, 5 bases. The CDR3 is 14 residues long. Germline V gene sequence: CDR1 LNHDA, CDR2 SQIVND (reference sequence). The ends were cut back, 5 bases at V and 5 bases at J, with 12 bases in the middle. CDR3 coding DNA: TGTGCCAGTAGTGGTTGGGGCGCAAATGAAAAACTGTTTTTT. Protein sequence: CASSGWGANEKLFF.

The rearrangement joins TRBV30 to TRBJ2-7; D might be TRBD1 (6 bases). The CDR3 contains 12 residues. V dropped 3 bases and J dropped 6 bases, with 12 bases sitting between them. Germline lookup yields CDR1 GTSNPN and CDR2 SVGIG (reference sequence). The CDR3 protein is CAWRLQGSEQYF. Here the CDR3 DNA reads TGTGCCTGGAGACTTCAGGGGTCCGAGCAGTACTTC.

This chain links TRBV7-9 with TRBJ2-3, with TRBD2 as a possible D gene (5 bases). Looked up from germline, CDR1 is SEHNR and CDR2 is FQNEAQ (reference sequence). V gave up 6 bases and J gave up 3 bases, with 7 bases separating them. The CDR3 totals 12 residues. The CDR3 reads CASRLGTDTQYF. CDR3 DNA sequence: TGTGCCAGCAGACTAGGGACAGATACGCAGTATTTT. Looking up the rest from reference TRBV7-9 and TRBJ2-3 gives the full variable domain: DTGVSQNPRHKITKRGQNVTFRCDPISEHNRLYWYRQTLGQGPEFLTYFQNEAQLEKSRLLSDRFSAERPKGSFSTLEIQRTEQGDSAMYLCASRLGTDTQYFGPGTRLTVL.

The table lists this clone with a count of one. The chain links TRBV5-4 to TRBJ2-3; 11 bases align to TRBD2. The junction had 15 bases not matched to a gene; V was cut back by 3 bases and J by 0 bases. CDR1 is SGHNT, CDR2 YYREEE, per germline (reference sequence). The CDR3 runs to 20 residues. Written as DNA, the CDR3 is TGTGCCAGCAGCTCCCCGGGACTAGCGGAAACCAGCTATAGCACAGATACGCAGTATTTT. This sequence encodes CASSSPGLAETSYSTDTQYF.

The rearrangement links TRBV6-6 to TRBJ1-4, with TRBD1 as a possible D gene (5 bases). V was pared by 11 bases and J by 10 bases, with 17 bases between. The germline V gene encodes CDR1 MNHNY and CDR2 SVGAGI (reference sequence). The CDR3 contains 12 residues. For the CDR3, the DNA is TGTGCCCTGAAACGGGGGAAGAGAAAACTGTTTTTT. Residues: CALKRGKRKLFF.